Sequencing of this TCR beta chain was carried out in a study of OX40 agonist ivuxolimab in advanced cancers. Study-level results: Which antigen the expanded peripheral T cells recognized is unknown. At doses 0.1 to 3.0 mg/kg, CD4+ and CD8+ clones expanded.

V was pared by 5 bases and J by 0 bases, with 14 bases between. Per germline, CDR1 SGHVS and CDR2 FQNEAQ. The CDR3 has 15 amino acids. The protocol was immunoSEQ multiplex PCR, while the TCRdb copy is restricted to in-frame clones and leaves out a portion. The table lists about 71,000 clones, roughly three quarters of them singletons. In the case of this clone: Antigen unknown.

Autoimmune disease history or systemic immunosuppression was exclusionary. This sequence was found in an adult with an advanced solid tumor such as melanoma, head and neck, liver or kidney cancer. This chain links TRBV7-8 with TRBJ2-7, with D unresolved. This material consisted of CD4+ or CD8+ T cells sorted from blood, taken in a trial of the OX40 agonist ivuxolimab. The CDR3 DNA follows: TGTGCCAGCAGCCCTAGACGCACGAGCTCCTACGAGCAGTACTTC. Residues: CASSPRRTSSYEQYF.